The 4 T cell receptor beta chains listed next were all sequenced from one sample in a study of T cell repertoires in cytomegalovirus infection. No antigen is known for these receptors. TCRdb redid the calling of the reads with MiXCR, one entry per CDR3 protein. This repertoire shows some 900,000 distinct CDR3 sequences, 30% to 35% found once; its top ten account for 9.5% to 15%. This material consisted of cultured CD8+ T cells from PBMCs, taken from culture after CMV antigen stimulation. These receptors were collected from a human donor in good health (CMV status not recorded). Some clones in this sample may be carry-over from other donors' samples.

This chain connects TRBV7-8 to TRBJ2-5; D remains unclear. This CDR3 comprises 15 residues. Germline V lookup: CDR1 SGHVS, CDR2 FQNEAQ. V lost 7 bases, J lost 2 bases, and 17 bases lay in between. CDR3 loop: CASTTSARWQETQYF. CDR3 coding DNA: TGTGCCAGCACCACAAGCGCACGGTGGCAAGAGACCCAGTACTTC.

The CDR3 DNA sequence: TGTGCCACCAGCACCTTGGATAGGGGGACTGCTACGAACACTGAAGCTTTCTTT. Translation: CATSTLDRGTATNTEAFF. The chain recombines TRBV15 with TRBJ1-1; D possibly corresponds to TRBD1 (6 bases). CDR3 length equals 18 residues. In germline, CDR1 is LNHNV, CDR2 YYDKDF (reference sequence). The V gene lost 4 bases and the J gene lost 1 base, with 22 bases spanning the gap.

CDR3 in amino acids: CASSEGRGFEKLFF. The CDR3, as DNA: TGTGCCAGCAGTGAGGGCAGGGGTTTTGAAAAACTGTTTTTT. The chain couples TRBV2 to TRBJ1-4, with D possibly being TRBD1 (6 bases). V dropped 3 bases and J dropped 7 bases, with 12 bases sitting between them. The CDR3 sequence is 14 residues long. Germline assignment: CDR1 SNHLY and CDR2 FYNNEI.

This clonotype was detected a few times. The chain combines TRBV3-1 with TRBJ1-5; TRBD1 is a possible D gene (5 bases). Trimming took off 3 bases at V and 2 bases at J, with 11 bases between the two ends. CDR1 and CDR2 from the germline V gene are LGHDT and YNNKEL (reference sequence). This CDR3 region has 15 residues. The CDR3 DNA reads TGTGCCAGCAGCCAGGGGACGGGGGGCAATCAGCCCCAGCATTTT. Amino acids: CASSQGTGGNQPQHF.